The clone carrying this T cell receptor beta chain was seen a few times. Via MiXCR, TCRdb re-called the RT-PCR reads, giving one row per CDR3 protein. The sample lists 550,000 to 750,000 distinct CDR3 sequences; 11% to 15% were seen once. Trimming pared 6 bases from V and 4 bases from J, leaving 7 bases between. The CDR3 consists of 11 residues. The germline V gene encodes CDR1 DFQATT and CDR2 SNEGSKA (reference sequence). This sequence was found in a female donor in good health, serving as a healthy control. The sample comprised memory CD4+ T cells from blood. V gene TRBV20-1 combines with J gene TRBJ2-1; D is uncertain. In DNA form, the CDR3 reads TGCAGTGCCAGGATATACAATGAGCAGTTCTTC. Translating it yields CSARIYNEQFF.